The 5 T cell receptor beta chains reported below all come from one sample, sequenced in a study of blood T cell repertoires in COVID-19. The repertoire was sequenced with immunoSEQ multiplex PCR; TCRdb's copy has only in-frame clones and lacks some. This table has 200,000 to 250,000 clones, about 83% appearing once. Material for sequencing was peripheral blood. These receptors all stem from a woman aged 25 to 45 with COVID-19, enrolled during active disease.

CDR3 nucleotides: TGTGCCAGCAGCCAAGAAGAGGCCCCGACAGGGGGCTCCTACGAGCAGTACTTC. Protein: CASSQEEAPTGGSYEQYF. The chain carries TRBV3-1 (or the pseudogene TRBV3-2) and TRBJ2-7; 9 bases are shared with TRBD1. J was trimmed by 0 bases and V by 0 bases; bases with no gene match: 9. Germline V gene data show CDR1 as LGHDT and CDR2 as YNNKEL (reference sequence). The CDR3 is 18 amino acids.

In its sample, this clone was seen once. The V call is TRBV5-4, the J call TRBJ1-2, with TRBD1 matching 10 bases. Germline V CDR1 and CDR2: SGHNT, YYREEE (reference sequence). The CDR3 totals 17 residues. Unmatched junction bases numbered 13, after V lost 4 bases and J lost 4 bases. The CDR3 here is CASSPPGTGVNSYGYTF. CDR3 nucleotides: TGTGCCAGCAGCCCCCCCGGGACAGGGGTTAATAGCTATGGCTACACCTTC.

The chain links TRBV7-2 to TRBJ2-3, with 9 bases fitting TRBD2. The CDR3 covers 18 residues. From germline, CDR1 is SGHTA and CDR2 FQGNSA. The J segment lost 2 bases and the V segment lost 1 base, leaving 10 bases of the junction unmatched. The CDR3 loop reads CASSLEGLAGTSTDTQYF. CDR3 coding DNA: TGTGCCAGCAGCTTAGAAGGCCTAGCGGGGACCTCCACAGATACGCAGTATTTT.

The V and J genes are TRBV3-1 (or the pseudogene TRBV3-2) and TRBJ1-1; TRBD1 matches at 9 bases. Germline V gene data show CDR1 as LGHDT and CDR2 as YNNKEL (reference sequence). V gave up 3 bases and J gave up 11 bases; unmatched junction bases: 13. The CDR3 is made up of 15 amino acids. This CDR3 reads CASSQNGDWTGAAFF. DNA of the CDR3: TGTGCCAGCAGCCAGAATGGGGATTGGACAGGGGCGGCTTTCTTT.

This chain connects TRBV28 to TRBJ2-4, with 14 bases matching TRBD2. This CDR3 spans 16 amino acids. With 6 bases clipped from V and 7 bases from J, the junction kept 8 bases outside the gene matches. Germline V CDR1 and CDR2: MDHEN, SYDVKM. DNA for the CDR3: TGTGCCAGCAGCAGCGGGACTAGCGGGGGTCTTAACATTCAGTACTTC. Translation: CASSSGTSGGLNIQYF.